This T cell receptor beta chain was retrieved from a study of blood T cells in healthy people across ages. Overall study context: Roughly one uniquely barcoded beta molecule per two T cells was captured.

Primers used in a second PCR of about 7 to 12 cycles were a sample-barcoded 5' primer and a J-beta primer mix. TCRdb re-derived calls from the 5' RACE reads in MiXCR, one entry per CDR3 protein. Of hundreds of thousands of distinct CDR3 sequences in the sample, about 34% were seen once. Findings and caveats of the study: As age increased, TCR beta diversity per million T cells fell in a roughly linear fashion. The study found TCR beta diversity correlated strongly with naive T cell percentage. From one million sequenced T cells, diversity estimates were lower bounds.

This CDR3 comprises 15 residues. Germline CDR1 and CDR2: ENHRY and SYGVKD. Concerning this clonotype: What it recognizes is unknown.

The sequencing sample was made of blood. V usage is TRBV10-3 and J usage is TRBJ2-5; TRBD2 aligns across 10 bases. Matching the DNA end better, TRBJ2-7 makes the J call doubtful. This clonotype was sampled from a woman older than 75 in good health. CDR3 coding DNA: TGTGCCATCAGTGTAGGGACTAGCGAGACCTACGAGCAGTACTTC. This sequence encodes CAISVGTSETYEQYF.